This T cell receptor beta chain comes out of a study of response to subunit inactivated influenza vaccine. TCRdb itself ran the RT-PCR reads through MiXCR, one entry per CDR3 protein. The sample includes roughly 570,000 distinct CDR3 sequences, approximately 15% of them seen just once. Notes on the study in general: With each seasonal influenza vaccination, the authors suggested, few new T cells are recruited.

This clonotype came up a few times. Its antigen is unidentified. This clonotype was obtained from a man aged 45-65 years who received an inactivated influenza vaccine. The material sequenced was PBMCs from blood, taken about 13 days after vaccination.

The CDR3 sequence: CSATGTGNTGELFF. For the CDR3, the DNA is TGCAGTGCCACCGGGACAGGGAACACCGGGGAGCTGTTTTTT. The rearrangement links TRBV20-1 to TRBJ2-2; 8 bases align to TRBD1. This CDR3 has 14 amino acids. J lost 1 base, V lost 6 bases, and 4 bases had no gene match. CDR1 and CDR2 from the germline V gene are DFQATT and SNEGSKA (reference sequence).